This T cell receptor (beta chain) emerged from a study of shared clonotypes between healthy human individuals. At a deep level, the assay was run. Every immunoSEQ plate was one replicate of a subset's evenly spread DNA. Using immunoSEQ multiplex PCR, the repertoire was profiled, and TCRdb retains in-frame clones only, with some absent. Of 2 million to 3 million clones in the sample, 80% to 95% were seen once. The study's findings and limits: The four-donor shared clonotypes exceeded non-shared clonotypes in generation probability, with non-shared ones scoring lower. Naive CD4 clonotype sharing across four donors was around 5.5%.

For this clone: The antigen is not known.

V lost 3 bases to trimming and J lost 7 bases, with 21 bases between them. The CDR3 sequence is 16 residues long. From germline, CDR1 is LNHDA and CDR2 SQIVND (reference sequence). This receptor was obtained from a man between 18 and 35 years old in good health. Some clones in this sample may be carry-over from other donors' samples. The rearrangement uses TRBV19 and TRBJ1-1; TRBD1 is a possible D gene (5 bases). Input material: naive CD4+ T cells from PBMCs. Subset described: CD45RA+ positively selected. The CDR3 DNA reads TGTGCCAGTAGTATCTATCCCGGACAAGGAGGCGGTGAAGCTTTCTTT. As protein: CASSIYPGQGGGEAFF.